This TCR beta chain came from a study of cytomegalovirus exposure and HLA in healthy donors. Here immunoSEQ multiplex PCR was the method, and the copy in TCRdb shows in-frame clones only, minus some. Of roughly 200,000 clones in the sample, more than 75% were seen once. The source is a man aged 25-45 years in good health and CMV-seropositive. Sequencing was done on a sample of PBMCs.

CDR3 residues: CASSQTGVFYEQYF. DNA of the CDR3: TGTGCCAGCAGTCAGACAGGGGTGTTCTACGAGCAGTACTTC. The chain combines TRBV27 with TRBJ2-7; 8 bases map to TRBD1. The germline V gene has CDR1 MNHEY and CDR2 SMNVEV (reference sequence). The V and J ends lost 5 bases and 3 bases, in that order; junction bases with no gene match: 6. The CDR3 sequence is 14 residues long.